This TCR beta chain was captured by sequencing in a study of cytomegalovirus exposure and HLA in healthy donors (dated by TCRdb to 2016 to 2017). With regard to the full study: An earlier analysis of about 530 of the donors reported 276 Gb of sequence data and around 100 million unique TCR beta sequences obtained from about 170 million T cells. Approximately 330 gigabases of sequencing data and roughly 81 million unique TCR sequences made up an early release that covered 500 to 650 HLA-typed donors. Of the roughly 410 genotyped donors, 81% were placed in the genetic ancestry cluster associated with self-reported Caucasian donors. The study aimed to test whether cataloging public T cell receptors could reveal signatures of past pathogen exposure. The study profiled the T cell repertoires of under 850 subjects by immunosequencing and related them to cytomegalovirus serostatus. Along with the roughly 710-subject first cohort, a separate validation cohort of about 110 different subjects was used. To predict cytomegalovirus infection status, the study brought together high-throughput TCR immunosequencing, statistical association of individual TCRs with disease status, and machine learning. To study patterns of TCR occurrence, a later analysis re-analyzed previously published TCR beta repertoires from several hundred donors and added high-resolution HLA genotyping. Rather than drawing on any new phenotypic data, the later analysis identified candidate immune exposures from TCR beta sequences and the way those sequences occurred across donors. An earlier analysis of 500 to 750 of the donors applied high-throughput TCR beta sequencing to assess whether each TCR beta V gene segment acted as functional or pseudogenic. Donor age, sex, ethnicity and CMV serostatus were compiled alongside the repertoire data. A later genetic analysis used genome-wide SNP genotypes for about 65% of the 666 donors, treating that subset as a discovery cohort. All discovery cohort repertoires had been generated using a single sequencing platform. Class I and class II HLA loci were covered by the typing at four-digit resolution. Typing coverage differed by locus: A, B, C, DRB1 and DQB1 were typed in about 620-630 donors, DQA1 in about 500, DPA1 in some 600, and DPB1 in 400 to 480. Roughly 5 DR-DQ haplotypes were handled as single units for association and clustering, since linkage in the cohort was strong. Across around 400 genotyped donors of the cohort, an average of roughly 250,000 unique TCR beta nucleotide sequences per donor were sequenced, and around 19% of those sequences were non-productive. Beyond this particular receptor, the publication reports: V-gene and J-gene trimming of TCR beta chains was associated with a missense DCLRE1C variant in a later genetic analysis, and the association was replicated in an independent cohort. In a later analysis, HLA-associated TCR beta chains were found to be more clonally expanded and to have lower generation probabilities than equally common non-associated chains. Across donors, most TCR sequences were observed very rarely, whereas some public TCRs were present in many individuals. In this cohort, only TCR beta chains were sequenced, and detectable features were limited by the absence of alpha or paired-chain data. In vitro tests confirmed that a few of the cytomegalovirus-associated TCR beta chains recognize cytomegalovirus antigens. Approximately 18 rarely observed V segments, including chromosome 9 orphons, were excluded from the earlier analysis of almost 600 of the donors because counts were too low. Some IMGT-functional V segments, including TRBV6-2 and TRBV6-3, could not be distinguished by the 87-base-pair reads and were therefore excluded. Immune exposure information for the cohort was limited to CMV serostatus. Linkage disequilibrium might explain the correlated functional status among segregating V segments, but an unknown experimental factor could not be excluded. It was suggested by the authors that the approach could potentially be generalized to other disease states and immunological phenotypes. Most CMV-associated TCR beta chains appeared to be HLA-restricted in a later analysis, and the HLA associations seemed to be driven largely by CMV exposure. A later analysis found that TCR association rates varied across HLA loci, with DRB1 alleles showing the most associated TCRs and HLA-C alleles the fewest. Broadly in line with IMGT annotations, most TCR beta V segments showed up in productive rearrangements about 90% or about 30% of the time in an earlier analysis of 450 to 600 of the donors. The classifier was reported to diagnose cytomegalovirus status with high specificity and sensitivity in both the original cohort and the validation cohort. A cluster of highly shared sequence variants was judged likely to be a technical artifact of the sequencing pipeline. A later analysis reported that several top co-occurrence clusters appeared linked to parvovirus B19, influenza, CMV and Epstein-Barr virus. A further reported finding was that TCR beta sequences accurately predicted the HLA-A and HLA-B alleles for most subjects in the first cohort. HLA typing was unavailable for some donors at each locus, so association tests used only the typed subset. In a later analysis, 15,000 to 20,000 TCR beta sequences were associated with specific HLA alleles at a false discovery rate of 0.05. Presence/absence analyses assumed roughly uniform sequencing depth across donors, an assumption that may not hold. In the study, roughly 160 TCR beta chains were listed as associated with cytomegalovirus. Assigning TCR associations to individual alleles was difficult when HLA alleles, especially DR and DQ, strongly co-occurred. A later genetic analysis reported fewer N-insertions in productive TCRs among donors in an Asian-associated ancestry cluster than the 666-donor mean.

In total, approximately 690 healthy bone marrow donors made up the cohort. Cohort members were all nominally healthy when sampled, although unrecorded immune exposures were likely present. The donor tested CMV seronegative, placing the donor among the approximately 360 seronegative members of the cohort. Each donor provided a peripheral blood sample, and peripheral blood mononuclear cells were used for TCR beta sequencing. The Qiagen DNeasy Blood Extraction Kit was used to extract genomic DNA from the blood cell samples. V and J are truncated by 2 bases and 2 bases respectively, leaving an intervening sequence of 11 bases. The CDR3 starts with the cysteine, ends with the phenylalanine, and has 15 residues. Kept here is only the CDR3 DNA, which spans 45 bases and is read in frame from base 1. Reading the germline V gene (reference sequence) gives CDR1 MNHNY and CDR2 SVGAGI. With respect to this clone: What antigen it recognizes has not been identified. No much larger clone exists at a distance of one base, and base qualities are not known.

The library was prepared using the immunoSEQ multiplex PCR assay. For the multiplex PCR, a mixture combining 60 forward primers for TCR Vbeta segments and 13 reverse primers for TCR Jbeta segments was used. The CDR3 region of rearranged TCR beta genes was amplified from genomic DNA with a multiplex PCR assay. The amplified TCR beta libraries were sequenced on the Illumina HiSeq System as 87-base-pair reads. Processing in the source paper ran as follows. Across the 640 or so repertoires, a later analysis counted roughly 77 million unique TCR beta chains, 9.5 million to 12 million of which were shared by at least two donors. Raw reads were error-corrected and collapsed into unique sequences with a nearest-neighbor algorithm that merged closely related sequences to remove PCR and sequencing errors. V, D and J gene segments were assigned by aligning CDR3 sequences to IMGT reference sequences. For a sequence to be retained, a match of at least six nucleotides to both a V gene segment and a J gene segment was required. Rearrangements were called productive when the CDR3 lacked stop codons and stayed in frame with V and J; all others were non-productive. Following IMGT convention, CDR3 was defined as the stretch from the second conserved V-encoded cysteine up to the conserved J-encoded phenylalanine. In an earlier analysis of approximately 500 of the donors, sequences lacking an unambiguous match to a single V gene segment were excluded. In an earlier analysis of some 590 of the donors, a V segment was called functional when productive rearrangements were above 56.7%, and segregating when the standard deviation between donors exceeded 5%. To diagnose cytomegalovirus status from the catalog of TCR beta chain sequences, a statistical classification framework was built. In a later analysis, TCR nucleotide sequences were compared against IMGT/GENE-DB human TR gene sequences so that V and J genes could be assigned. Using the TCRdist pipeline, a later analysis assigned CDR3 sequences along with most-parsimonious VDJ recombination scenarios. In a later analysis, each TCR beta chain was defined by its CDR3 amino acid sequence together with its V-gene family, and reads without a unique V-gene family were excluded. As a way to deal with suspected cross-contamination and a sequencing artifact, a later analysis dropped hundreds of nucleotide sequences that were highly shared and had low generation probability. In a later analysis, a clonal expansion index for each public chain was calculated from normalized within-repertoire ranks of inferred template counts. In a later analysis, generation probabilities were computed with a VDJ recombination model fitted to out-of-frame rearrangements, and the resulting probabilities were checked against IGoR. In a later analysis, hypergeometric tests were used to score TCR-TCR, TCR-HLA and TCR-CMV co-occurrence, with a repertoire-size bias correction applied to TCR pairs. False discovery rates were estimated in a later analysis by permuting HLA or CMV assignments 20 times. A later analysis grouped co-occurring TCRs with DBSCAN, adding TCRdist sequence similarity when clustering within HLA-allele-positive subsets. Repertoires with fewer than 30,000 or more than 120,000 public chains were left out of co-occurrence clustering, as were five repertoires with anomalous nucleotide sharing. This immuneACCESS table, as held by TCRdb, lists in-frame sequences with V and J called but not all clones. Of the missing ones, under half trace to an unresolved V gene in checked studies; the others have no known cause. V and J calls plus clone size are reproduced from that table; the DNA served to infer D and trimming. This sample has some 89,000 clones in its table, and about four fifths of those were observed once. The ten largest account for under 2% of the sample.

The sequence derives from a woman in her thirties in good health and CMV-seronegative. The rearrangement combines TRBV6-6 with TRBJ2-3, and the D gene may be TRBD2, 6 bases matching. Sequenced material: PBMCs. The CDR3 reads CASSYTSRYTDTQYF. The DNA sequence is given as TGTGCCAGCAGTTACACTAGCAGATACACAGATACGCAGTATTTT.